This T cell receptor (beta chain) derives from a study of a mutant IDH1 vaccine in newly diagnosed glioma. About the research overall: Patients were started on vaccination 4-6 weeks after radiotherapy alone, or with temozolomide cycles. At week 35 came visit V12, and visit V13 followed at week 47.

Measured with immunoSEQ multiplex PCR; TCRdb has only the in-frame clones, and not every one. The table shows fewer than 55,000 clones, with approximately 81% occurring only once. The CDR3 is 12 amino acids. Germline CDR1 is SGHRS and CDR2 is YFSETQ. Trimming removed 2 bases from V and 3 bases from J, with 6 bases in between. Time point given: week 35, safety follow-up. What each vaccine dose contained was 300 ug of mutant IDH1 20-mer peptide, accompanied by topical imiquimod. Patients, over weeks 1, 3, 5, 7, 11, 15, 19 and 23, received a total of eight vaccinations. Donors harbored newly found WHO grade 3 or 4 IDH1-mutant, ATRX-lost astrocytomas. On this clone itself: Antigen specificity is unknown.

The starting material was PBMCs, obtained from a glioma patient whose treatment included an IDH1 peptide vaccine. The sequence derives from a woman in her 40s with glioma. Some clones in this sample may be carry-over from other donors' samples. The chain has TRBV5-1 and TRBJ2-7, with D unresolved. The CDR3 loop is CASSFDGYEQYF. The CDR3 nucleotides are TGCGCCAGCAGCTTTGATGGCTACGAGCAGTACTTC.